Following are 15 T cell receptor beta chains from one sample sequenced in a study of shared clonotypes between healthy human individuals. Clones were sequenced by immunoSEQ multiplex PCR, and TCRdb holds only the in-frame ones, with some missing. The data show a few million clones, with about 94% seen just once and 0.1% to 0.15% held by the top ten. Sample: naive CD4+ T cells sorted from blood. The subset denotes: CD45RA+ positively selected. The receptor source for this set is a man between 18 and 35 years old in good health.

On this clone: Other DNA sequences in this sample translate to the same CDR3. The chain carries TRBV6-1 and TRBJ2-5; the D is unclear. V dropped 3 bases and J dropped 4 bases, with 6 bases sitting between them. Germline V gene lookup returns CDR1 MNHNS and CDR2 SASEGT. The CDR3 runs to 12 residues. The CDR3 nucleotides are TGTGCCAGCAGTGAGGTACGAGAGACCCAGTACTTC. Protein sequence: CASSEVRETQYF.

V is TRBV7-2 and J is TRBJ2-3; 14 nucleotides match TRBD2. After removal of 4 bases from V and 4 bases from J, the junction contained 4 bases not matched to a gene. The CDR3 length is 16 residues. Germline loops: CDR1 SGHTA, CDR2 FQGNSA. The CDR3 loop is CASSSTSGRAADTQYF. CDR3 in DNA: TGTGCCAGCAGCTCGACTAGCGGGAGGGCGGCAGATACGCAGTATTTT.

The chain uses TRBV10-3 and TRBJ1-3; a weak D match, TRBD1 (5 bases). The CDR3 loop spans 15 amino acids. V was pared by 8 bases and J by 3 bases, with 17 bases between. The germline CDR1 and CDR2 sequences are ENHRY and SYGVKD. The CDR3 loop is CAIGQGFVFGNTIYF. The CDR3 DNA sequence: TGTGCCATCGGCCAGGGATTTGTCTTTGGAAACACCATATATTTT.

The chain joins TRBV19 to TRBJ1-2, with D unresolved. The germline V gene has CDR1 LNHDA and CDR2 SQIVND (reference sequence). V was trimmed by 6 bases and J by 4 bases, leaving 18 bases between them. The CDR3 runs 15 residues. CDR3 bases: TGTGCCAGTAGGATACAAGGAGCTCTTAGCTATGGCTACACCTTC. It codes for CASRIQGALSYGYTF.

The V gene is TRBV5-1, the J gene TRBJ2-3, with D possibly matching TRBD1 (5 bases). Germline assignment: CDR1 SGHRS and CDR2 YFSETQ. The CDR3 runs to 14 residues. Trimming left V 0 bases short and J 5 bases short, with 10 bases between. This chain's CDR3 is CASSLEQGGDTQYF. The DNA of the CDR3 is TGCGCCAGCAGCTTGGAGCAGGGCGGAGATACGCAGTATTTT.

The V gene is TRBV7-6, the J gene TRBJ2-7; 9 nucleotides match TRBD1. J gave up 1 base and V 0 bases, and 1 base lay outside the gene matches. CDR3 size: 15 residues. The V gene's germline CDR1 is SGHVS and CDR2 FNYEAQ. DNA of the CDR3: TGTGCCAGCAGCTTAGCCGGGACAGGGTCCTACGAGCAGTACTTC. Residues: CASSLAGTGSYEQYF.

V usage is TRBV6-1 and J usage is TRBJ1-5, with a tentative D call TRBD1 (5 bases). Trimming removed 1 base from V and 4 bases from J, with 11 bases in between. The CDR3 runs to 15 residues. Germline loops: CDR1 MNHNS, CDR2 SASEGT. The CDR3 sequence is CASSEGGSGNQPQHF. The CDR3 coding sequence is TGTGCCAGCAGTGAAGGGGGCTCGGGGAATCAGCCCCAGCATTTT.

Only a few counts were recorded for this clone. The CDR3 sequence: CASRLFHPGEGQETQYF. The CDR3 DNA reads as TGCGCCAGCAGATTGTTCCATCCAGGGGAGGGCCAAGAGACCCAGTACTTC. The rearrangement uses TRBV5-1 and TRBJ2-5; TRBD2 might be the D (7 bases). Looked up from germline, CDR1 is SGHRS and CDR2 is YFSETQ. V lost 5 bases and J 1 base, leaving 21 bases between the germline ends. The CDR3 covers 17 residues.

The chain is built from TRBV5-1 and TRBJ2-2; 7 positions match TRBD1. Germline V gene data show CDR1 as SGHRS and CDR2 as YFSETQ. After removal of 7 bases from V and 6 bases from J, the junction contained 12 bases not matched to a gene. CDR3 length equals 15 residues. CDR3 coding DNA: TGCGCCAGCCGTCGGACAGGAAAGTGGGCCGGGGAGCTGTTTTTT. Its protein is CASRRTGKWAGELFF. Full variable domain (outside the CDR3, taken from reference TRBV5-1 and TRBJ2-2): KAGVTQTPRYLIKTRGQQVTLSCSPISGHRSVSWYQQTPGQGLQFLFEYFSETQRNKGNFPGRFSGRQFSNSRSEMNVSTLELGDSALYLCASRRTGKWAGELFFGEGSRLTVL.

This chain joins TRBV2 and TRBJ2-3; no definite D call. This CDR3 comprises 14 residues. V was cut by 1 base and J by 8 bases, with 13 bases left in between. In germline, CDR1 is SNHLY, CDR2 FYNNEI. DNA of the CDR3: TGTGCCAGCAGTGAAGAGGTTTACAAAGGTACGCAGTATTTT. This encodes CASSEEVYKGTQYF.

This chain uses TRBV27 with TRBJ2-5; TRBD2 matches at 9 bases. The CDR3 runs 18 residues. Germline CDR1 is MNHEY and CDR2 is SMNVEV (reference sequence). V lost 1 base and J lost 0; bases outside the gene matches: 9. CDR3 loop: CASSLWAPRGGYQETQYF. For the CDR3, the DNA is TGTGCCAGCAGTTTATGGGCCCCGCGGGGGGGGTACCAAGAGACCCAGTACTTC.

The count of this clone is one. This sequence joins TRBV21-1 and TRBJ1-2; the table's D gene call, TRBD1, was not cross checked with the DNA. TRBV21-1 is given as a pseudogene. CDR3 length: 14 residues. The CDR3 here is CASSKVGTEYGYTF. In DNA form, the CDR3 reads TGTGCCAGCAGCAAAGTGGGGACAGAATATGGCTACACCTTC.

Remarks on this clone: Within the sample, other DNA sequences also encode this same CDR3. The chain carries TRBV18 and TRBJ2-2; 7 bases map to TRBD1. Unmatched junction bases numbered 1, after V lost 2 bases and J lost 1 base. CDR3 length equals 15 residues. The V gene's germline CDR1 is KGHSH and CDR2 LQKENI. The DNA of the CDR3 is TGTGCCAGCTCACCAAACAGGGGGAACACCGGGGAGCTGTTTTTT. Its protein product is CASSPNRGNTGELFF. Supplemented by reference TRBV18 and TRBJ2-2, the full variable domain reads NAGVMQNPRHLVRRRGQEARLRCSPMKGHSHVYWYRQLPEEGLKFMVYLQKENIIDESGMPKERFSAEFPKEGPSILRIQQVVRGDSAAYFCASSPNRGNTGELFFGEGSRLTVL.

This CDR3 is CASRAKIQGTGRVGELFF. In DNA form, the CDR3 reads TGTGCCAGCAGAGCCAAGATCCAAGGGACAGGTCGCGTAGGGGAGCTGTTTTTT. The chain links TRBV14 to TRBJ2-2, with 8 bases aligning to TRBD1. The CDR3 has 18 amino acids. V lost 6 bases to trimming and J lost 8 bases; unmatched junction nucleotides: 20. CDR1 and CDR2 from the germline V gene are SGHDN and FVKESK. Drawing the rest from reference TRBV14 and TRBJ2-2, the complete variable domain is EAGVTQFPSHSVIEKGQTVTLRCDPISGHDNLYWYRRVMGKEIKFLLHFVKESKQDESGMPNNRFLAERTGGTYSTLKVQPAELEDSGVYFCASRAKIQGTGRVGELFFGEGSRLTVL.

This rearrangement joins TRBV12-5 to TRBJ2-2; 7 bases are a match to TRBD1. Germline-derived CDR1 and CDR2 are LGHNT and FRNRAP. This CDR3 comprises 17 residues. V was pared by 0 bases and J by 3 bases, with 7 bases of the junction left unmatched. Here the CDR3 reads CASGLVTDRTDTGELFF. CDR3 nucleotide sequence: TGTGCTAGTGGTTTGGTAACGGACAGGACCGACACCGGGGAGCTGTTTTTT.